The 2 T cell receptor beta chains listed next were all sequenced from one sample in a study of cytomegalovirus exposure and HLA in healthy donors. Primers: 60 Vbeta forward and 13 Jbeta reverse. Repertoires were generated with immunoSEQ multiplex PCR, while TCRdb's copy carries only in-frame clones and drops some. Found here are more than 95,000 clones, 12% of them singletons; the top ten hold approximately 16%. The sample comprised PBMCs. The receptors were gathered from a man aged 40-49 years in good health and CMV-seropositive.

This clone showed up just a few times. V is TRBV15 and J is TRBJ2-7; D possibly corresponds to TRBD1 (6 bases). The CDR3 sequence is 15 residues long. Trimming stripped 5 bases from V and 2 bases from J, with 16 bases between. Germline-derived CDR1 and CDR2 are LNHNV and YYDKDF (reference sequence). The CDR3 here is CATSEGQAPPYEQYF. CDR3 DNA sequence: TGTGCCACCAGCGAGGGACAAGCACCTCCCTACGAGCAGTACTTC. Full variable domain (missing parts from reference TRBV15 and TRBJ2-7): DAMVIQNPRYQVTQFGKPVTLSCSQTLNHNVMYWYQQKSSQAPKLLFHYYDKDFNNEADTPDNFQSRRPNTSFCFLDIRSPGLGDTAMYLCATSEGQAPPYEQYFGPGTRLTVT.

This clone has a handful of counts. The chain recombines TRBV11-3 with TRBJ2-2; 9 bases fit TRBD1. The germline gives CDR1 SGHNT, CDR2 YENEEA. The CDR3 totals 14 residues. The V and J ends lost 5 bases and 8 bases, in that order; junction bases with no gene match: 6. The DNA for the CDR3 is TGTGCCAGCAGCATACAGGGGGCGGCGGGGGAGCTGTTTTTT. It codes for CASSIQGAAGELFF.